The next 6 T cell receptor beta chains were all read from a single sample in a study of T cell changes during pregnancy in multiple sclerosis. The assay was immunoSEQ multiplex PCR, and TCRdb's table has in-frame clones only and misses some. Of about 60,000 clones in the sample, about 92% were seen once. The sample in question was peripheral blood, obtained in the first trimester of pregnancy. The receptors stem from a female donor with multiple sclerosis, enrolled in a pregnancy study.

The chain links TRBV4-1 to TRBJ1-1; 7 bases map to TRBD1. The CDR3 has 14 residues. J was trimmed by 6 bases and V by 4 bases; bases with no gene match: 8. Germline assignment: CDR1 MGHRA and CDR2 YSYEKL. The CDR3 is CASSPVGQASEAFF. The CDR3 region has the DNA TGCGCCAGCAGCCCTGTTGGACAGGCTTCTGAAGCTTTCTTT.

This chain joins TRBV27 and TRBJ1-3, with a tentative D call TRBD1 (5 bases). The CDR3 consists of 20 residues. Trimming left V 2 bases short and J 0 bases short, with 23 bases between. In germline, CDR1 is MNHEY, CDR2 SMNVEV (reference sequence). CDR3 sequence reads: CASSLRGIPIRPSSGNTIYF. CDR3 coding DNA: TGTGCCAGCAGTTTAAGGGGAATCCCAATTAGGCCGAGCTCTGGAAACACCATATATTTT.

This chain joins TRBV11-3 and TRBJ2-7; tentative D call: TRBD2 (6 bases). V was clipped by 5 bases and J by 2 bases, with 13 bases between them. Germline V gene data show CDR1 as SGHNT and CDR2 as YENEEA. This CDR3 has 14 amino acids. The CDR3 sequence: CASSTRDSAYEQYF. DNA of the CDR3: TGTGCCAGCAGCACTCGGGACTCGGCCTACGAGCAGTACTTC.

The chain joins TRBV5-1 to TRBJ2-1; 11 bases align to TRBD2. The CDR3 totals 14 residues. J lost 5 bases, V lost 3 bases, and 1 base had no gene match. Germline assignment: CDR1 SGHRS and CDR2 YFSETQ. CDR3 sequence reads: CASSWGLADNEQFF. The CDR3 nucleotides read TGCGCCAGCAGCTGGGGACTAGCGGACAATGAGCAGTTCTTC.

The V call is TRBV7-9, the J call TRBJ2-2; the match to TRBD1 covers 8 bases. This CDR3 contains 15 residues. The germline V gene has CDR1 SEHNR and CDR2 FQNEAQ (reference sequence). Trimming cost V 6 bases and J 2 bases; bases outside gene matches: 5. CDR3 sequence: CASRPGQANTGELFF. CDR3 DNA: TGTGCCAGCAGGCCGGGACAGGCAAACACCGGGGAGCTGTTTTTT.

The CDR3 DNA reads as TGTGCCAGCACCGGGACAGAGGTCACAGATACGCAGTATTTT. It is translated as CASTGTEVTDTQYF. This chain connects TRBV7-9 to TRBJ2-3; 7 nucleotides match TRBD1. The CDR3 totals 14 residues. Germline V lookup: CDR1 SEHNR, CDR2 FQNEAQ (reference sequence). Trimming at V came to 7 bases and at J to 2 bases, leaving 6 bases not matched to a gene.